Below are 15 T cell receptor beta chains sequenced from a single sample in a study of beta chain features in type 1 diabetes. Expressed TCRB transcripts were sequenced because the entire RNA isolate underwent reverse transcription. The repertoire was sequenced with immunoSEQ multiplex PCR; TCRdb's copy has only in-frame clones and lacks some. The table has 250,000 to 350,000 clones, roughly 13% seen once. General study results and limits: Across all four CD4+ subsets, people with type 1 diabetes showed modestly shorter TCRB CDR3s.

No cognate antigen is known for these TCRs. The sample was naive CD4+ T cells from blood. These receptors all stem from a man aged 30 to 39 with type 1 diabetes.

V is TRBV28 and J is TRBJ1-2; 9 bases agree with TRBD1. With 2 bases clipped from V and 4 bases from J, the junction kept 5 bases outside the gene matches. Germline assignment: CDR1 MDHEN and CDR2 SYDVKM. This CDR3 region has 15 residues. Written as DNA, the CDR3 is TGTGCCAGCAGTTTAGGGGACAGGGAGGCCTATGGCTACACCTTC. Amino acids: CASSLGDREAYGYTF.

This clone was detected a few times. The chain links TRBV28 to TRBJ2-3, with a possible D match to TRBD2 (6 bases). The germline V gene encodes CDR1 MDHEN and CDR2 SYDVKM. This CDR3 comprises 17 residues. V was clipped by 5 bases and J by 0 bases, with 18 bases between them. CDR3 coding DNA: TGTGCCAGCAGTCCCCGCCCCGGGGACTCTAGCACAGATACGCAGTATTTT. This sequence encodes CASSPRPGDSSTDTQYF. Supplemented by reference TRBV28 and TRBJ2-3, the full variable domain reads DVKVTQSSRYLVKRTGEKVFLECVQDMDHENMFWYRQDPGLGLRLIYFSYDVKMKEKGDIPEGYSVSREKKERFSLILESASTNQTSMYLCASSPRPGDSSTDTQYFGPGTRLTVL.

The CDR3 is CASRPPVGGSGANVLTF. The CDR3 DNA follows: TGTGCCAGCAGGCCACCCGTAGGGGGCTCTGGGGCCAACGTCCTGACTTTC. The chain joins TRBV28 to TRBJ2-6; maybe TRBD1 (6 bases). V was cut by 6 bases and J by 0 bases, with 15 bases left in between. The V gene's germline CDR1 is MDHEN and CDR2 SYDVKM. The CDR3 consists of 17 residues. The entire variable domain, with the rest obtained from reference TRBV28 and TRBJ2-6, is as follows: DVKVTQSSRYLVKRTGEKVFLECVQDMDHENMFWYRQDPGLGLRLIYFSYDVKMKEKGDIPEGYSVSREKKERFSLILESASTNQTSMYLCASRPPVGGSGANVLTFGAGSRLTVL.

In its sample, this clone was seen a few times. The chain is built from TRBV5-1 and TRBJ2-1, with TRBD2 matching 9 bases. Germline V CDR1 and CDR2: SGHRS, YFSETQ. The V gene end was trimmed by 7 bases and the J gene end by 5 bases; junction bases not matched to a gene: 7. This CDR3 region has 14 residues. The CDR3 protein is CASGAGGPNNEQFF. CDR3 DNA: TGCGCCAGCGGGGCGGGAGGGCCGAACAATGAGCAGTTCTTC.

This clone turned up a few times. The chain is built from TRBV28 and TRBJ2-7; 8 nucleotides match TRBD1. Losses at the gene ends were 5 bases for V and 2 bases for J; bases not matched to a gene: 5. The CDR3 has 14 amino acids. The V gene's germline CDR1 is MDHEN and CDR2 SYDVKM. CDR3 nucleotides: TGTGCCAGCAGTCCGGGACAGGCAACCTACGAGCAGTACTTC. Protein sequence: CASSPGQATYEQYF.

This clone was detected a few times. The chain links TRBV7-9 to TRBJ1-1, with 9 bases that match TRBD1. The germline V gene encodes CDR1 SEHNR and CDR2 FQNEAQ (reference sequence). This CDR3 comprises 14 residues. The ends lost 1 base at V and 10 bases at J; junction bases unmatched: 7. The CDR3 sequence is CASSLVPGQGGAFF. In DNA form, the CDR3 reads TGTGCCAGCAGCTTAGTCCCGGGACAGGGCGGAGCTTTCTTT.

This clone was detected only a few times. The rearrangement joins TRBV14 to TRBJ2-7, with TRBD2 matching over 10 bases. Unmatched junction bases numbered 6, after V lost 1 base and J lost 3 bases. Per the germline V gene, CDR1 is SGHDN and CDR2 is FVKESK. The length of the CDR3 is 16 residues. CDR3 in amino acids: CASSQGGLAIHYEQYF. In nucleotides, the CDR3 is TGTGCCAGCAGCCAAGGGGGACTAGCGATACACTACGAGCAGTACTTC.

The genes are TRBV7-9 and TRBJ1-3; D perhaps matches TRBD1 (5 bases). Germline V gives CDR1 SEHNR, CDR2 FQNEAQ (reference sequence). The CDR3 runs to 14 residues. Between the trimmed V and J ends, which lost 1 base and 2 bases, there was a span of 6 bases. The CDR3 sequence is CASSLGQTGNTIYF. CDR3 in DNA: TGTGCCAGCAGCTTAGGACAGACTGGAAACACCATATATTTT.

This clone was counted only a few times. The chain is built from TRBV5-1 and TRBJ2-6; TRBD2 is a possible D gene (6 bases). The V end was cut by 4 bases, the J end by 0 bases, with 14 bases between. Germline V lookup: CDR1 SGHRS, CDR2 YFSETQ. There are 17 residues in the CDR3. CDR3 sequence (DNA): TGCGCCAGCAGCCGGGGAGGACCGCCCTCTGGGGCCAACGTCCTGACTTTC. It translates to CASSRGGPPSGANVLTF.

This clone was detected only a few times. The chain couples TRBV2 to TRBJ2-3; TRBD1 is a possible D gene (6 bases). Per germline, CDR1 SNHLY and CDR2 FYNNEI. The germline V and J ends were trimmed by 3 bases and 5 bases, with 12 bases remaining between them. The CDR3 is made up of 14 amino acids. CDR3 DNA sequence: TGTGCCAGCAGTGACTCTCCAGGGGTAGATACGCAGTATTTT. As protein: CASSDSPGVDTQYF.

There are a few counts of this clone. The J gene is TRBJ2-2, the V gene TRBV9; 8 nucleotides agree with TRBD1. The V gene end was trimmed by 1 base and the J gene end by 9 bases; junction bases not matched to a gene: 5. This CDR3 spans 14 amino acids. Germline values: CDR1 SGDLS, CDR2 YYNGEE. The CDR3 here is CASSVSTGDRELFF. The CDR3 DNA reads as TGTGCCAGCAGCGTATCGACAGGGGACCGGGAGCTGTTTTTT.

V is TRBV5-1 and J is TRBJ2-1; 11 bases line up with TRBD2. The CDR3 has 15 residues. V shed 5 bases and J 9 bases; nucleotides not matched to a gene: 10. Germline CDR1 and CDR2: SGHRS and YFSETQ. CDR3 coding DNA: TGCGCCAGCAGTCCGGACCCCCTAGCGGGGGGTGAGCAGTTCTTC. As protein: CASSPDPLAGGEQFF.

Note on this clone: The sample contains more than one DNA sequence encoding this CDR3. This rearrangement joins TRBV7-9 to TRBJ2-1; 13 bases align to TRBD2. J was trimmed by 4 bases and V by 3 bases; bases with no gene match: 0. Germline V gene lookup returns CDR1 SEHNR and CDR2 FQNEAQ (reference sequence). The CDR3 runs to 15 residues. CDR3 sequence: CASSLGLAGYNEQFF. The CDR3 DNA sequence: TGTGCCAGCAGCTTGGGACTAGCGGGATACAATGAGCAGTTCTTC.

The chain combines TRBV27 with TRBJ2-7; the D gene is possibly TRBD2 (6 bases). Per the germline V gene, CDR1 is MNHEY and CDR2 is SMNVEV (reference sequence). With 5 bases removed from V and 2 bases from J, the gap between germline ends came to 13 bases. This CDR3 is 14 amino acids long. CDR3 sequence: CASSPRRGPYEQYF. The CDR3 nucleotides are TGTGCCAGCAGTCCCCGGCGGGGCCCCTACGAGCAGTACTTC.

This clone has just a few counts. Other nucleotide sequences from this sample produce the same CDR3. This chain connects TRBV7-3 to TRBJ2-5, with 8 bases lining up with TRBD2. CDR3 size: 13 residues. The trim removed 5 bases at V and 4 bases at J, leaving 3 bases unmatched. CDR1 is SGHTA, CDR2 FQGTGA, per germline. CDR3 in amino acids: CASSLAGGETQYF. CDR3 bases: TGTGCCAGCAGCCTGGCGGGAGGAGAGACCCAGTACTTC. Looking up the rest from reference TRBV7-3 and TRBJ2-5 gives the full variable domain: GAGVSQTPSNKVTEKGKYVELRCDPISGHTALYWYRQSLGQGPEFLIYFQGTGAADDSGLPNDRFFAVRPEGSVSTLKIQRTERGDSAVYLCASSLAGGETQYFGPGTRLLVL.